This TCR beta chain was recovered during a study of identifying expanded T cells in peripheral blood. CDR1 is MNHEY and CDR2 is SVGAGI in the germline V gene. Trimming removed 4 bases from V and 5 bases from J, with 14 bases in between. The length of the CDR3 is 15 residues. Study-level findings and limits: Across healthy donors, higher total template counts meant significantly greater roughly 2-week count variance.

Using immunoSEQ multiplex PCR, the repertoire was profiled, and TCRdb retains in-frame clones only, with some absent. Found here are just over 90,000 clones, roughly 90% of them singletons; the top ten hold 3% to 5%. This clone has more than one count but fewer than ten. Antigen: not known. During the collection period, no donor immune events like infections were recorded. V usage is TRBV6-5 and J usage is TRBJ2-2, with D perhaps matching TRBD1 or TRBD2 (5 bases each). Sample: blood. The receptor comes from a person aged 18 to 75 in good health. CDR3 DNA sequence: TGTGCCAGCAGTTTGAGGGGCGAGTCGACCGGGGAGCTGTTTTTT. Translated: CASSLRGESTGELFF.